The text below deals with one T cell receptor beta chain. The antigen remains unidentified. The data belong to a study of T cells in tumors after PD-1 blockade. Whole-study context: During anti-PD-1 treatment, some patients continued daily vismodegib 150 mg. On average, peripheral blood gave 100,000 to 140,000 TCR templates and under 40,000 unique clonotypes. Whole-study findings and limits: Peripheral recruitment is suggested, as some novel exhausted tumor clones were in pre-treatment blood.

Generated by immunoSEQ multiplex PCR, the TCRdb table keeps only in-frame clones and is missing some. This table has around 60,000 clones, about four fifths appearing once. The CDR3 is made up of 17 amino acids. In germline, CDR1 is SNHLY, CDR2 FYNNEI. V lost 5 bases and J lost 0, with 19 bases in between. The sample here was PBMCs, taken before anti-PD-1 treatment. This sequence originates from a human donor with basal cell carcinoma. This chain links TRBV2 with TRBJ1-1; D is unresolved. The CDR3 coding sequence is TGTGCCAGCAGTCTGGGTGACGGACGGCTGATGAACACTGAAGCTTTCTTT. Residues: CASSLGDGRLMNTEAFF.